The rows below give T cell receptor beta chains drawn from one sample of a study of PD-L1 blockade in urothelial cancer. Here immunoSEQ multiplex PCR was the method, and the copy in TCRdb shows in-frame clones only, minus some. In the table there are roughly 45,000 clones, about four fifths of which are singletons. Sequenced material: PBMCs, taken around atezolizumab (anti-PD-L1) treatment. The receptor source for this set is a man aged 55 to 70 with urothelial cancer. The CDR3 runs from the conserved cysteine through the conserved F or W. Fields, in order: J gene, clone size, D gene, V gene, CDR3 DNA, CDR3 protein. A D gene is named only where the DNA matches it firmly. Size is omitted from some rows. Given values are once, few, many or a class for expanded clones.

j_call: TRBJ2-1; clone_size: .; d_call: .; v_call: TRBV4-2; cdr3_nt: TGTGCCAGCAGCCAAGATTTACTAGGTCGCTATGAGCAGTTCTTC; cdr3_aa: CASSQDLLGRYEQFF
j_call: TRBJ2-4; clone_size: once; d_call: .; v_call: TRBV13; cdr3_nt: TGTGCCAGCAGCTCCAGGGTAGCCAAAAACATTCAGTACTTC; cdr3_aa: CASSSRVAKNIQYF
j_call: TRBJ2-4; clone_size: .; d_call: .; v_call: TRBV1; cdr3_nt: TGCACCAGCAACCCTTTCCATAGCGGGAGCGCCAAAAACATTCAGTACTTC; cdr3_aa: CTSNPFHSGSAKNIQYF
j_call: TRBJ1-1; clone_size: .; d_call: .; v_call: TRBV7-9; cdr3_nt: TGTGCCAGCACACAAAACATGAACACTGAAGCTTTCTTT; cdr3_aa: CASTQNMNTEAFF
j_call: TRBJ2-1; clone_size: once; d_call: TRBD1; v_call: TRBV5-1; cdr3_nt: TGCGCCAGCATACCGGGACAGGGGGACAATGAGCAGTTCTTC; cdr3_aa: CASIPGQGDNEQFF
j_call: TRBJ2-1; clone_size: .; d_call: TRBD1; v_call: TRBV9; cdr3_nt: TGTGCCAGCAGCGTGAGGACAGGGCAGGACAATGAGCAGTTCTTC; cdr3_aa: CASSVRTGQDNEQFF
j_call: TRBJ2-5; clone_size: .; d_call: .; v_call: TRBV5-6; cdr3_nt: TGTGCCAGCAGCTTAGGGACTCTCGTAGGGACCCAGTACTTC; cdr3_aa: CASSLGTLVGTQYF
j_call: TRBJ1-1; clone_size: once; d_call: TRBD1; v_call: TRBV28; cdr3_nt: TGTGCCAGCAGTTGGGGACAGGGAGTAATGAACACTGAAGCTTTCTTT; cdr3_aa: CASSWGQGVMNTEAFF
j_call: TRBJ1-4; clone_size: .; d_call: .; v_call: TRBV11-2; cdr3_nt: TGTGCCAGCAGCTTATCGGGTGGGGGCAGGGGTAATGAAAAACTGTTTTTT; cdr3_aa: CASSLSGGGRGNEKLFF
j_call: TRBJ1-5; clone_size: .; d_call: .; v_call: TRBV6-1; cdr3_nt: TGTGCCAGCAGTGGCCACTCAGGGGCTAGCAATCAGCCCCAGCATTTT; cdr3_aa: CASSGHSGASNQPQHF
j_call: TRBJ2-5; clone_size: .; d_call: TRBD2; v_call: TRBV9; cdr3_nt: TGTGCCAGCAGCGTGACTAGCGGCCAAGAGACCCAGTACTTC; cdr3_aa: CASSVTSGQETQYF
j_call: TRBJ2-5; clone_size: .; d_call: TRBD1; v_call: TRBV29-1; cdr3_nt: TGCAGCGTTGAGACAGGGTTGGAAGAGACCCAGTACTTC; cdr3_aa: CSVETGLEETQYF
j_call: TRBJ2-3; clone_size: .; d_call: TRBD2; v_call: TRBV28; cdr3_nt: TGTGCCAGCAGTTCGGGGGGAATCACAGATACGCAGTATTTT; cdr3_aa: CASSSGGITDTQYF